Below are 25 T cell receptor beta chains sequenced from a single sample in a study of STAT3 mutations in large granular lymphocyte leukemia. Study outcomes and limitations: In T-cell large granular lymphocyte leukemia, about half of patients showed multiple immunodominant subclonotypes.

For these TCRs, the target antigens are not known. Here immunoSEQ multiplex PCR was the method, and the copy in TCRdb shows in-frame clones only, minus some. The table includes roughly 13,000 clones, 88% detected once. Sequences were obtained from PBMCs. The receptors shown here come from a human donor with T large granular lymphocyte leukemia. Some clones in this sample may be carry-over from other donors' samples.

This clone came up once. V is TRBV5-1 and J is TRBJ2-3; D unclear. The CDR3 runs 15 residues. The germline V gene encodes CDR1 SGHRS and CDR2 YFSETQ. V lost 4 bases, J lost 3 bases, and 15 bases lay in between. CDR3 amino acids: CASSPTVTLTDTQYF. The CDR3 DNA follows: TGCGCCAGCAGCCCCACTGTAACCCTGACAGATACGCAGTATTTT.

The gene calls are TRBV5-1 and TRBJ1-5; no reliable D call. This CDR3 is built from 16 residues. Germline V gene data show CDR1 as SGHRS and CDR2 as YFSETQ. The V end lost 1 base, the J end lost 0 bases, and 11 bases lay between the germline ends. The CDR3 DNA reads as TGCGCCAGCAGCTTGCTCGGAGGGCCTAGCAATCAGCCCCAGCATTTT. The encoded protein is CASSLLGGPSNQPQHF.

This clone was seen a few times. The chain is built from TRBV5-6 and TRBJ2-2, with D maybe TRBD1 (5 bases). V lost 0 bases and J lost 5, with 11 bases in between. CDR3 length equals 15 residues. The germline gives CDR1 SGHDT, CDR2 YYEEEE. CDR3 DNA: TGTGCCAGCAGCTTGGGAGACAGAGCAACCGGGGAGCTGTTTTTT. Amino acids: CASSLGDRATGELFF.

This chain links TRBV11-2 with TRBJ1-6, with D uncertain. CDR3 length: 14 residues. V was cut by 0 bases and J by 7 bases, with 7 bases left in between. The germline V gene encodes CDR1 SGHAT and CDR2 FQNNGV. The CDR3 DNA reads TGTGCCAGCAGCTTAGATTTGAGGAATTCACCCCTCCACTTT. It codes for CASSLDLRNSPLHF.

The rearrangement uses TRBV28 and TRBJ1-1; D not certain. Between the trimmed V and J ends, which lost 4 bases and 0 bases, there was a span of 12 bases. The CDR3 has 15 residues. Germline assignment: CDR1 MDHEN and CDR2 SYDVKM. This CDR3 is CASSYPRGLNTEAFF. The CDR3 DNA follows: TGTGCCAGCAGTTACCCCCGGGGATTGAACACTGAAGCTTTCTTT.

The chain couples TRBV7-9 to TRBJ2-1, with 13 bases that match TRBD2. Germline CDR1 is SEHNR and CDR2 is FQNEAQ (reference sequence). The length of the CDR3 is 16 residues. Trimming took 3 bases from V and 6 from J; bases not matched to a gene: 5. DNA for the CDR3: TGTGCCAGCAGCTTCAGAACTAGCGGGAGGGCCAATGAGCAGTTCTTC. Translation gives CASSFRTSGRANEQFF.

The gene calls are TRBV4-1 and TRBJ1-2; D unclear. Trimming stripped 4 bases from V and 2 bases from J, with 20 bases between. The germline V gene encodes CDR1 MGHRA and CDR2 YSYEKL. The CDR3 consists of 17 residues. DNA for the CDR3: TGCGCCAGCAGCCCCCCCCCTTCCGCGATATCAAACTATGGCTACACCTTC. Translated: CASSPPPSAISNYGYTF.

This clone was seen more than once but under ten times. The rearrangement joins TRBV6-6 to TRBJ2-7; TRBD1 agrees at 7 bases. The CDR3 is 14 residues long. The ends lost 8 bases at V and 6 bases at J; junction bases unmatched: 13. In germline, CDR1 is MNHNY, CDR2 SVGAGI (reference sequence). The CDR3 loop reads CASSNLGGSGEQYF. CDR3 nucleotides: TGTGCCAGCTCCAACCTAGGGGGCTCTGGCGAGCAGTACTTC.

The chain combines TRBV7-9 with TRBJ2-5; 10 bases agree with TRBD1. V shed 5 bases and J 10 bases; nucleotides not matched to a gene: 10. This CDR3 is 14 amino acids long. Germline loops: CDR1 SEHNR, CDR2 FQNEAQ (reference sequence). CDR3 DNA: TGTGCCAGCAGCCCCGGACAGGGGGGAGATAGCCAGTACTTC. Protein product: CASSPGQGGDSQYF.

This clone has a handful of counts. V usage is TRBV5-1 and J usage is TRBJ2-7, with a tentative D call TRBD1 (6 bases). The V and J ends lost 4 bases and 4 bases respectively, with 15 bases between them. This CDR3 is built from 14 residues. Germline loops: CDR1 SGHRS, CDR2 YFSETQ. The CDR3, as DNA: TGCGCCAGCAGCCCCACGGGACAAGTATACGAGCAGTACTTC. This encodes CASSPTGQVYEQYF.

The V gene is TRBV7-8, the J gene TRBJ1-1, with D unresolved. V lost 1 base and J lost 2, with 8 bases in between. The CDR3 is 14 residues long. CDR1 is SGHVS and CDR2 is FQNEAQ in the germline V gene. The CDR3: CASSLEGGNTEAFF. DNA of the CDR3: TGTGCCAGCAGCTTAGAAGGCGGTAACACTGAAGCTTTCTTT.

This clone has only one observation. This rearrangement joins TRBV19 to TRBJ1-2; tentative D call: TRBD1 (5 bases). In germline, CDR1 is LNHDA, CDR2 SQIVND (reference sequence). V was shortened by 7 bases and J by 5 bases, with 14 bases between the two germline ends. The CDR3 is 13 amino acids. This CDR3 is CASTQGGKYGYTF. The CDR3 DNA reads TGTGCCAGTACCCAGGGTGGCAAGTATGGCTACACCTTC.

The chain employs TRBV19 and TRBJ2-4, with 8 bases that match TRBD1. The germline gives CDR1 LNHDA, CDR2 SQIVND (reference sequence). Unmatched junction bases numbered 11, after V lost 7 bases and J lost 6 bases. CDR3 size: 15 residues. The CDR3 DNA follows: TGTGCCAGTACCGAATGGACAGGGACACTAAACATTCAGTACTTC. This codes for CASTEWTGTLNIQYF.

This clone occurred once. The chain is built from TRBV28 and TRBJ2-2; 8 bases match TRBD1. J lost 6 bases, V lost 2 bases, and 11 bases had no gene match. CDR3 length: 17 residues. The germline CDR1 and CDR2 sequences are MDHEN and SYDVKM. The CDR3 region has the DNA TGTGCCAGCAGTTTACCCGGGGCAGGGGGCGGGTCCGGGGAGCTGTTTTTT. This codes for CASSLPGAGGGSGELFF.

V usage is TRBV29-1 and J usage is TRBJ1-5; D ambiguous. The CDR3 length is 12 residues. Germline assignment: CDR1 SQVTM and CDR2 ANQGSEA. Trimming stripped 7 bases from V and 6 bases from J, with 13 bases between. The CDR3: CSGGEAGQPQHF. The CDR3 DNA is TGCAGCGGGGGAGAGGCGGGTCAGCCCCAGCATTTT.

The chain is built from TRBV12-1 and TRBJ1-1; the tabulated D call, TRBD1, remains unverified against the DNA. TRBV12-1 is noted as a pseudogene. This CDR3 has 13 residues. DNA for the CDR3: TGTGCCAGCAGATCTGACAGGAACACTGAAGCTTTCTTT. Its translation: CASRSDRNTEAFF.

The rearrangement uses TRBV7-6 and TRBJ2-7; no firm D call. This CDR3 contains 13 residues. Germline CDR1 SGHVS, CDR2 FNYEAQ. V lost 3 bases and J lost 6, with 12 bases in between. CDR3 protein: CASSFQTTGEQYF. Written as DNA, the CDR3 is TGTGCCAGCAGCTTCCAGACCACGGGCGAGCAGTACTTC.

This rearrangement joins TRBV4-2 to TRBJ1-2; 7 bases are shared with TRBD1. Germline V gene lookup returns CDR1 LGHNA and CDR2 YNFKEQ. The CDR3 length is 14 residues. V dropped 1 base and J dropped 5; count of bases not matched to a gene: 4. CDR3 sequence (DNA): TGTGCCAGCAGCCAAGGACAGGGTTCTTATGGCTACACCTTC. As protein: CASSQGQGSYGYTF.

This chain uses TRBV20-1 with TRBJ2-1; 16 bases are shared with TRBD2. Germline V gene sequence: CDR1 DFQATT, CDR2 SNEGSKA (reference sequence). This CDR3 is 11 amino acids long. The CDR3 sequence: CGTSGRVEQFF. CDR3 coding DNA: TGCGGGACTAGCGGGAGGGTTGAGCAGTTCTTC.

This clone was observed a few times. This sequence joins TRBV5-1 and TRBJ2-1, with TRBD1 matching over 9 bases. CDR1 and CDR2 (germline): SGHRS, YFSETQ. CDR3 length: 15 residues. The junction had 5 bases not matched to a gene; V was cut back by 3 bases and J by 4 bases. CDR3 sequence reads: CASSSGTGLYNEQFF. The CDR3 nucleotides are TGCGCCAGCAGCTCGGGGACAGGGTTGTACAATGAGCAGTTCTTC.

The chain links TRBV7-9 to TRBJ2-3, with a weak D call TRBD2 (6 bases). Germline CDR1 is SEHNR and CDR2 is FQNEAQ (reference sequence). This CDR3 has 15 residues. V lost 3 bases, J lost 6 bases, and 16 bases lay in between. The CDR3 sequence: CASSLGQGGSDTQYF. DNA of the CDR3: TGTGCCAGCAGCTTGGGTCAGGGAGGATCCGATACGCAGTATTTT.

The chain links TRBV6-4 to TRBJ1-1; 8 bases are shared with TRBD1. Looked up from germline, CDR1 is MRHNA and CDR2 is SNTAGT. With 3 bases clipped from V and 3 bases from J, the junction kept 3 bases outside the gene matches. The CDR3 has 14 amino acids. CDR3 loop: CASSETGQDTEAFF. Written as DNA, the CDR3 is TGTGCCAGCAGTGAAACGGGACAGGACACTGAAGCTTTCTTT.

This chain joins TRBV29-1 and TRBJ1-1; a possible D gene is TRBD1 (6 bases). CDR1 and CDR2 (germline): SQVTM, ANQGSEA. V was trimmed by 7 bases and J by 1 base, leaving 13 bases between them. This CDR3 has 13 amino acids. This CDR3 is CSGQGLANTEAFF. CDR3 DNA sequence: TGCAGCGGCCAGGGGTTGGCGAACACTGAAGCTTTCTTT.

V gene TRBV7-9 combines with J gene TRBJ2-2; 7 bases fit TRBD1. CDR1 and CDR2 (germline): SEHNR, FQNEAQ (reference sequence). J gave up 2 bases and V 4 bases, and 4 bases lay outside the gene matches. The length of the CDR3 is 15 residues. The CDR3 region is CASSWDSINTGELFF. CDR3 bases: TGTGCCAGCAGCTGGGACAGCATCAACACCGGGGAGCTGTTTTTT.

The rearrangement links TRBV28 to TRBJ1-4, with a weak D call TRBD1 (5 bases). The V end was cut by 3 bases, the J end by 12 bases, with 20 bases between. The germline gives CDR1 MDHEN, CDR2 SYDVKM. The CDR3 spans 15 residues. As DNA, the CDR3 is TGTGCCAGCAGTTTCCCCTACAGGTCCGGAGGGGAACTGTTTTTT. Encoded protein: CASSFPYRSGGELFF.